The 20 T cell receptor beta chains below all came from one sample that was sequenced in a study of OX40 agonist ivuxolimab in advanced cancers. The protocol was immunoSEQ multiplex PCR, while the TCRdb copy is restricted to in-frame clones and leaves out a portion. The sample comprises 61,000 or so clones, 70% to 90% of which are singletons, and around 1.2% rests with the top ten. The specimen was CD4+ or CD8+ T cells sorted from blood, collected in a trial of the OX40 agonist ivuxolimab. All receptors derive from an adult with an advanced solid tumor such as melanoma, head and neck, liver or kidney cancer.

This clone showed up many times. The chain carries TRBV7-3 and TRBJ2-5, with unresolved D. CDR1 is SGHTA, CDR2 FQGTGA, per germline. The CDR3 loop spans 13 amino acids. V shed 4 bases and J shed 5 bases, with 11 bases lying between them. CDR3 in DNA: TGTGCCAGCAGCTCTCCGGGTCGGGAGACCCAGTACTTC. Amino acids: CASSSPGRETQYF.

The V call is TRBV19, the J call TRBJ1-1, with TRBD1 as a possible D gene (6 bases). The CDR3 loop spans 16 amino acids. Per germline, CDR1 LNHDA and CDR2 SQIVND (reference sequence). Trimming shortened V by 6 bases and J by 1 base, and 18 bases separated the two germline ends. CDR3 coding DNA: TGTGCCAGTAGAAGGCCCGGGGACACACAGAACACTGAAGCTTTCTTT. Translation gives CASRRPGDTQNTEAFF. The full variable domain, its missing parts supplied by reference TRBV19 and TRBJ1-1, is DGGITQSPKYLFRKEGQNVTLSCEQNLNHDAMYWYRQDPGQGLRLIYYSQIVNDFQKGDIAEGYSVSREKKESFPLTVTSAQKNPTAFYLCASRRPGDTQNTEAFFGQGTRLTVV.

The CDR3, as DNA: TGCGCCAGCAGCCCGCGGGGTCAGAACACTGAAGCTTTCTTT. It yields the protein CASSPRGQNTEAFF. The rearrangement uses TRBV5-1 and TRBJ1-1, with D unresolved. CDR1 is SGHRS and CDR2 is YFSETQ in the germline V gene. The CDR3 length is 14 residues. V was clipped by 4 bases and J by 1 base, with 11 bases between them. The full variable domain, its missing parts supplied by reference TRBV5-1 and TRBJ1-1, is KAGVTQTPRYLIKTRGQQVTLSCSPISGHRSVSWYQQTPGQGLQFLFEYFSETQRNKGNFPGRFSGRQFSNSRSEMNVSTLELGDSALYLCASSPRGQNTEAFFGQGTRLTVV.

The rearrangement uses TRBV5-1 and TRBJ1-3, with a weak D call TRBD1 (6 bases). Looked up from germline, CDR1 is SGHRS and CDR2 is YFSETQ. Trimming stripped 6 bases from V and 1 base from J, with 11 bases between. The CDR3 loop spans 14 amino acids. DNA of the CDR3: TGCGCCAGCACCGAGGGGGGGTCTGGAAACACCATATATTTT. It codes for CASTEGGSGNTIYF.

CDR3 loop: CSVWGTAETLFYGYTF. For the CDR3, the DNA is TGCAGCGTGTGGGGGACAGCTGAGACCCTTTTCTATGGCTACACCTTC. The V call is TRBV29-1, the J call TRBJ1-2; 7 nucleotides agree with TRBD1. The length of the CDR3 is 16 residues. The V and J ends lost 6 bases and 4 bases, in that order; junction bases with no gene match: 17. Germline lookup yields CDR1 SQVTM and CDR2 ANQGSEA.

The genes are TRBV7-9 and TRBJ1-2, with D hard to call. Germline CDR1 and CDR2: SEHNR and FQNEAQ (reference sequence). V lost 1 base, J lost 0 bases, and 9 bases lay in between. This CDR3 contains 15 residues. This CDR3 is CASSLERATNYGYTF. The CDR3 DNA sequence: TGTGCCAGCAGCTTAGAGAGGGCGACTAACTATGGCTACACCTTC.

The chain is built from TRBV4-1 and TRBJ1-4, with D perhaps matching TRBD1 (6 bases). The CDR3 runs to 20 residues. Trimming left V 0 bases short and J 0 bases short, with 20 bases between. Per the germline V gene, CDR1 is MGHRA and CDR2 is YSYEKL. CDR3: CASSQERGGRGKATNEKLFF. The CDR3, as DNA: TGCGCCAGCAGCCAAGAACGGGGCGGCAGGGGCAAAGCAACTAATGAAAAACTGTTTTTT.

The chain links TRBV19 to TRBJ1-1; maybe TRBD1 (5 bases). CDR3 length: 16 amino acids. With 3 bases removed from V and 2 bases from J, the gap between germline ends came to 16 bases. Germline loops: CDR1 LNHDA, CDR2 SQIVND (reference sequence). In DNA, the CDR3 is TGTGCCAGTAGTATTGGTCCCGGGGCCATAAACACTGAAGCTTTCTTT. Translated, it gives CASSIGPGAINTEAFF. Together with reference TRBV19 and TRBJ1-1, the CDR3 gives the full variable domain: DGGITQSPKYLFRKEGQNVTLSCEQNLNHDAMYWYRQDPGQGLRLIYYSQIVNDFQKGDIAEGYSVSREKKESFPLTVTSAQKNPTAFYLCASSIGPGAINTEAFFGQGTRLTVV.

The chain links TRBV18 to TRBJ1-6; 8 bases match TRBD1. The germline gives CDR1 KGHSH, CDR2 LQKENI. The CDR3 length is 16 residues. J lost 7 bases, V lost 4 bases, and 9 bases had no gene match. The CDR3: CASSRGQGRVNSPLHF. The CDR3 bases are TGTGCCAGCTCACGAGGACAGGGAAGGGTAAATTCACCCCTCCACTTT.

This chain joins TRBV18 and TRBJ2-3; D gene unclear. CDR1 KGHSH and CDR2 LQKENI come from the germline V gene. There are 13 residues in the CDR3. V lost 0 bases and J lost 4, with 5 bases in between. The CDR3 nucleotides are TGTGCCAGCTCACCACCGATGGCAGATACGCAGTATTTT. Translation gives CASSPPMADTQYF. Based on the CDR3 plus reference TRBV18 and TRBJ2-3, the full variable domain is NAGVMQNPRHLVRRRGQEARLRCSPMKGHSHVYWYRQLPEEGLKFMVYLQKENIIDESGMPKERFSAEFPKEGPSILRIQQVVRGDSAAYFCASSPPMADTQYFGPGTRLTVL.

V gene TRBV7-9 combines with J gene TRBJ1-3, with D hard to call. Trimming pared 5 bases from V and 0 bases from J, leaving 11 bases between. CDR3 length: 15 residues. Germline V CDR1 and CDR2: SEHNR, FQNEAQ (reference sequence). The CDR3, as DNA: TGTGCCAGCAGCCGCAGCGTACACTCTGGAAACACCATATATTTT. The encoded protein is CASSRSVHSGNTIYF.

The V call is TRBV27, the J call TRBJ2-1; 13 bases are shared with TRBD2. The CDR3 is 15 residues long. CDR1 and CDR2 (germline): MNHEY, SMNVEV (reference sequence). Trimming cost V 7 bases and J 3 bases; bases outside gene matches: 3. In DNA form, the CDR3 reads TGTGCCAGCAAGGGACTAGCGGGGATCTACAATGAGCAGTTCTTC. Residues: CASKGLAGIYNEQFF.

The CDR3 DNA reads as TGTGCCAGCTTCACCGGGGGAGGGTTGAACACTGAAGCTTTCTTT. As protein: CASFTGGGLNTEAFF. The chain couples TRBV18 to TRBJ1-1; possibly TRBD1 for D (5 bases). Germline CDR1 reads KGHSH; CDR2 reads LQKENI. Trimming shortened V by 7 bases and J by 0 bases, and 15 bases separated the two germline ends. The CDR3 length is 15 residues.

CDR3 region: CASSLSRVGRNEQFF. In DNA form, the CDR3 reads TGTGCCAGCAGCTTATCCCGGGTCGGGAGGAATGAGCAGTTCTTC. The chain is built from TRBV11-3 and TRBJ2-1; 7 bases are shared with TRBD2. V lost 2 bases to trimming and J lost 7 bases; unmatched junction nucleotides: 8. This CDR3 contains 15 residues. The germline V gene encodes CDR1 SGHNT and CDR2 YENEEA.

The chain recombines TRBV2 with TRBJ1-4; D is ambiguous. Germline CDR1 reads SNHLY; CDR2 reads FYNNEI. V shed 6 bases and J shed 10 bases, with 15 bases lying between them. This CDR3 has 13 residues. DNA of the CDR3: TGTGCCAGCAGGGGCCCCTCGCCGGGAAAACTGTTTTTT. This encodes CASRGPSPGKLFF.

The rearrangement links TRBV14 to TRBJ1-4; D remains unclear. The CDR3 runs to 17 residues. Trimming pared 0 bases from V and 6 bases from J, leaving 17 bases between. Per germline, CDR1 SGHDN and CDR2 FVKESK. The CDR3 loop is CASSQDEGSLRYEKLFF. The CDR3 DNA sequence: TGTGCCAGCAGCCAAGACGAAGGTTCCCTTCGGTATGAAAAACTGTTTTTT.

This clone was picked up one time. The gene calls are TRBV7-9 and TRBJ2-3, with TRBD2 matching 7 bases. CDR3 length: 17 residues. Per germline, CDR1 SEHNR and CDR2 FQNEAQ (reference sequence). Trimming at V came to 5 bases and at J to 5 bases, leaving 16 bases not matched to a gene. DNA of the CDR3: TGTGCCAGCAGCCCGTACGTAGTAGCGGGCCTGTTAGATACGCAGTATTTT. Translating gives CASSPYVVAGLLDTQYF.

Concerning this clone: The same CDR3 can be traced to other DNA sequences in this sample. The chain recombines TRBV5-1 with TRBJ1-1, with D unclear. Trimming removed 1 base from V and 1 base from J, with 5 bases in between. Germline CDR1 and CDR2: SGHRS and YFSETQ. The CDR3 extends over 13 amino acids. The CDR3, as DNA: TGCGCCAGCAGCTTGCCAGGGAACACTGAAGCTTTCTTT. Residues: CASSLPGNTEAFF.

The V gene is TRBV15, the J gene TRBJ1-3, with D maybe TRBD1 (6 bases). V was cut by 0 bases and J by 0 bases, with 15 bases left in between. Germline lookup yields CDR1 LNHNV and CDR2 YYDKDF (reference sequence). There are 18 residues in the CDR3. The CDR3 is CATSRDRGNRYSGNTIYF. CDR3 nucleotides: TGTGCCACCAGCAGAGATAGGGGGAATAGATACTCTGGAAACACCATATATTTT.

The chain employs TRBV18 and TRBJ1-1; D call uncertain. The V gene's germline CDR1 is KGHSH and CDR2 LQKENI. Trimming pared 0 bases from V and 10 bases from J, leaving 12 bases between. CDR3 length: 13 residues. CDR3 nucleotides: TGTGCCAGCTCACCACCTTGGGGTCGAGGAGCTTTCTTT. Its protein is CASSPPWGRGAFF. Using reference TRBV18 and TRBJ1-1 for the parts outside the CDR3, the full variable domain is NAGVMQNPRHLVRRRGQEARLRCSPMKGHSHVYWYRQLPEEGLKFMVYLQKENIIDESGMPKERFSAEFPKEGPSILRIQQVVRGDSAAYFCASSPPWGRGAFFGQGTRLTVV.